This record looks at one TCR beta chain sequence and its context. What it recognizes is unknown. Sample time point: week 47, end of study. Topical imiquimod accompanied each vaccine dose, which consisted of 300 ug of mutant IDH1 20-mer peptide. Those who donated had recent WHO grade 3 or 4 IDH1-mutant, ATRX-lost astrocytomas. Germline V gives CDR1 KGHSH, CDR2 LQKENI. Between the trimmed V and J ends, which lost 1 base and 5 bases, there was a span of 11 bases. This CDR3 is 14 amino acids long. This specimen belongs to a study of a mutant IDH1 vaccine in newly diagnosed glioma. The overall study: Initiation of the vaccine course occurred 4-6 weeks after radiotherapy alone, or alongside temozolomide cycles. The study held visit V12 at week 35 and visit V13 at week 47.

Assay: immunoSEQ multiplex PCR; the TCRdb copy retains only in-frame clones and omits some. The sample lists tens of thousands of clones; 83% were seen once. The receptor comes from a man younger than 45 with glioma. This sample comprised PBMCs, obtained from a glioma patient whose treatment included an IDH1 peptide vaccine. The chain carries TRBV18 and TRBJ1-2; the D is unclear. CDR3 DNA sequence: TGTGCCAGCTCACCACGAGGGAGGGAGTATGGCTACACCTTC. Its translation: CASSPRGREYGYTF. Using reference TRBV18 and TRBJ1-2 for the parts outside the CDR3, the full variable domain is NAGVMQNPRHLVRRRGQEARLRCSPMKGHSHVYWYRQLPEEGLKFMVYLQKENIIDESGMPKERFSAEFPKEGPSILRIQQVVRGDSAAYFCASSPRGREYGYTFGSGTRLTVV.